This TCR beta chain came from a study of cytomegalovirus exposure and HLA in healthy donors. CDR3 length equals 16 residues. V lost 6 bases, J lost 1 base, and 10 bases stayed unmatched. Germline V gene sequence: CDR1 MNHEY, CDR2 SMNVEV (reference sequence). About this clone: Its target is unknown.

Study observations and caveats: Earlier analysis found most TCR beta V segments productive about 87% or about 30% of the time. The authors later found most CMV-associated TCR beta chains appeared HLA-restricted.

The PCR employed 60 Vbeta primers together with 13 Jbeta primers. Profiled with immunoSEQ multiplex PCR; TCRdb holds only in-frame clones, not every one. The data contain under 200,000 clones, less than 90% of them singletons. The sequencing input was PBMCs. The chain joins TRBV27 to TRBJ1-2; 8 bases match TRBD1. This TCR was recovered from a woman aged 45-65 years in good health and CMV-seropositive. The CDR3 region has the DNA TGTGCCAGCAGGTCCTACCGGGACAGGCTTAACTATGGCTACACCTTC. Its translation is CASRSYRDRLNYGYTF.